This T cell receptor (beta chain) is drawn from a study of blood T cell repertoires in COVID-19. Overall study context: Samples taken during acute and convalescent COVID-19 were collected in the United States, Italy and Spain.

Only in-frame clones appear in the TCRdb table, and some are missing; sequencing was by immunoSEQ multiplex PCR. The data contain 90,000 to 100,000 clones, 87% of them seen just once; the ten biggest clones take up around 18%. The junction had 4 bases not matched to a gene; V was cut back by 7 bases and J by 8 bases. This CDR3 has 13 residues. In Seattle, patients joined the study during active infection and were tracked longitudinally. The V call is TRBV12-3 or TRBV12-4, the J call TRBJ1-6; 8 bases map to TRBD1. This receptor was identified in a woman aged 60-75 years with COVID-19, enrolled during active disease. Source material: peripheral blood. The chain's CDR3 is CASTAGGYSPLHF. CDR3 bases: TGTGCCAGCACCGCAGGGGGCTATTCACCCCTCCACTTT.